The source of this T cell receptor (beta chain) is a study of blood T cell repertoires in COVID-19. On the study more broadly: T cells, B-cell-depleted T cells, or PBMCs supplied cDNA or gDNA.

The Seattle patients joined while their infection was active and were tracked longitudinally afterward. In the source study's methods: Amplification of reference gene primers was used by the study to estimate nucleated cell counts. Profiled with immunoSEQ multiplex PCR; TCRdb holds only in-frame clones, not every one. D and trimming were read from the DNA, whereas the V and J calls and clone size are those reported in that table. The data contain approximately 80,000 clones, around 85% of them singletons. The V end was cut by 2 bases, the J end by 4 bases, with 9 bases between. CDR3 length: 14 amino acids. Germline V gives CDR1 SNHLY, CDR2 FYNNEI.

The TCR comes from a woman at least 80 years old with COVID-19, enrolled during active disease. Sequencing was performed on peripheral blood. This chain uses TRBV2 with TRBJ1-5; possibly TRBD1 for D (6 bases). The CDR3 coding sequence is TGTGCCAGCAGTGAATGGACAGAAAATCAGCCCCAGCATTTT. It yields the protein CASSEWTENQPQHF.